A selection of T cell receptor beta chains follows, all from one sample in a study of T-cell reconstitution after alpha-beta-depleted transplantation in children. TCRdb ran MiXCR on the PCR reads and lists one entry per CDR3 protein. Altogether about 980,000 distinct CDR3 sequences are present, less than 30% being singletons, with the ten largest covering roughly 27%. The source was PBMCs, mostly from graft donor cells, collected 360 days after TCRalphabeta/CD19-depleted stem cell transplant. These TCRs come from a boy under three years old who had a stem cell transplant for SCID, so the T cells may come from the graft donor. Each CDR3 is given with its conserved first and last residue. Each record gives: CDR3 protein, J gene, V gene.

CDR3 protein: CASSLWEGATPTGELFF; J gene: TRBJ2-2; V gene: TRBV5-1
CDR3 protein: CASSPPDRTHTDTQYF; J gene: TRBJ2-3; V gene: TRBV9
CDR3 protein: CASSYDGGSYYEQYF; J gene: TRBJ2-7; V gene: TRBV6-5
CDR3 protein: CASSLAGDRVYNEQFF; J gene: TRBJ2-1; V gene: TRBV5-1
CDR3 protein: CASSLAPPASTTEAFF; J gene: TRBJ1-1; V gene: TRBV5-1
CDR3 protein: CASSFGGYEQFF; J gene: TRBJ2-1; V gene: TRBV12-3/TRBV12-4
CDR3 protein: CASSQTGRFNQPQHF; J gene: TRBJ1-5; V gene: TRBV7-2
CDR3 protein: CASSLTGRNSNQPQHF; J gene: TRBJ1-5; V gene: TRBV7-8
CDR3 protein: CASSVTPSGNTIYF; J gene: TRBJ1-3; V gene: TRBV9
CDR3 protein: CSAKGQGADEQYF; J gene: TRBJ2-7; V gene: TRBV20-1
CDR3 protein: CASSFSSSRDGFYEQYF; J gene: TRBJ2-7; V gene: TRBV7-9
CDR3 protein: CASSYSKERNTIYF; J gene: TRBJ1-3; V gene: TRBV6-5
CDR3 protein: CSAASGSETQYF; J gene: TRBJ2-5; V gene: TRBV20-1
CDR3 protein: CASSLGKERVTEAFF; J gene: TRBJ1-1; V gene: TRBV5-1
CDR3 protein: CASSQSWTGDTEAFF; J gene: TRBJ1-1; V gene: TRBV16
CDR3 protein: CATLLARAQYF; J gene: TRBJ2-7; V gene: TRBV6-1
CDR3 protein: CASSQDLAGVVTF; J gene: TRBJ2-7; V gene: TRBV3-1
CDR3 protein: CASSRPVTTSGTNSGETQYF; J gene: TRBJ2-5; V gene: TRBV6-2/TRBV6-3
CDR3 protein: CASSYAYRTDTQYF; J gene: TRBJ2-3; V gene: TRBV7-2
CDR3 protein: CASRRGHLTEAFF; J gene: TRBJ1-1; V gene: TRBV27
CDR3 protein: CASSPPRLAGPYNEQFF; J gene: TRBJ2-1; V gene: TRBV7-9
CDR3 protein: CSAGGDGGRVGNEQYF; J gene: TRBJ2-7; V gene: TRBV20-1
CDR3 protein: CASSLQGLTRNEQFF; J gene: TRBJ2-1; V gene: TRBV6-1
CDR3 protein: CASSSSTGTIWGYTF; J gene: TRBJ1-2; V gene: TRBV2
CDR3 protein: CSGVDLSNQPQHF; J gene: TRBJ1-5; V gene: TRBV20-1
CDR3 protein: CASSISGGAIDTQYF; J gene: TRBJ2-3; V gene: TRBV7-2
CDR3 protein: CSVADLEIDEQYF; J gene: TRBJ2-7; V gene: TRBV29-1
CDR3 protein: CASSHVGGSYNEQFF; J gene: TRBJ2-1; V gene: TRBV6-2/TRBV6-3
CDR3 protein: CASTRGGNTGELFF; J gene: TRBJ2-2; V gene: TRBV5-1
CDR3 protein: CASSPRTVGHIQYF; J gene: TRBJ2-4; V gene: TRBV7-9
CDR3 protein: CASSWGGTEKLFF; J gene: TRBJ1-4; V gene: TRBV6-5
CDR3 protein: CASSSSGNRPSGANVLTF; J gene: TRBJ2-6; V gene: TRBV9
CDR3 protein: CASSLEPGNEQFF; J gene: TRBJ2-1; V gene: TRBV7-2
CDR3 protein: CASSWGGTSGYEQYF; J gene: TRBJ2-7; V gene: TRBV7-2
CDR3 protein: CSAREGGGDQPQHF; J gene: TRBJ1-5; V gene: TRBV20-1
CDR3 protein: CASSYYRTRAHGEQFF; J gene: TRBJ2-1; V gene: TRBV6-5
CDR3 protein: CASSFDLDTEAFF; J gene: TRBJ1-1; V gene: TRBV12-3/TRBV12-4